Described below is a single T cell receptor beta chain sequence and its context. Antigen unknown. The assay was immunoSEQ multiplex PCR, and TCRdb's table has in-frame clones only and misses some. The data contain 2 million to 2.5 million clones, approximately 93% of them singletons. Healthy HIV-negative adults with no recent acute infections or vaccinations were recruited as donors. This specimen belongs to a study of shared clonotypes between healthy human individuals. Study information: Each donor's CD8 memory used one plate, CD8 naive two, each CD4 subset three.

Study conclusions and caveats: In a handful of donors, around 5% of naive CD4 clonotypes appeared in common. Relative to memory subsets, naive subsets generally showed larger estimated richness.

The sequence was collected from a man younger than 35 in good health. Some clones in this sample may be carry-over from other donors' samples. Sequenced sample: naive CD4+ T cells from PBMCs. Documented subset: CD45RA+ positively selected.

The CDR3 DNA is TGTGCCAGTAGTAAGGGAAATAGCAATCAGCCCCAGCATTTT. Translation gives CASSKGNSNQPQHF. The chain uses TRBV19 and TRBJ1-5, with no clear D. The CDR3 totals 14 residues. Trimming removed 4 bases from V and 0 bases from J, with 7 bases in between. The germline V gene encodes CDR1 LNHDA and CDR2 SQIVND (reference sequence).